The T cell receptor beta chain described here comes from a study of blood T cell repertoires in COVID-19. Study information: Material from acute and convalescent COVID-19 was sourced from the United States, Italy and Spain.

Clones were read by immunoSEQ multiplex PCR, and TCRdb kept only the in-frame ones, dropping some. The table includes about 120,000 clones, 87% detected once. Unmatched junction bases numbered 12, after V lost 3 bases and J lost 4 bases. Germline V gene sequence: CDR1 SGHRS, CDR2 YFSETQ. The CDR3 consists of 16 residues. The clonotype originates from a human donor in a cohort sampled during active COVID-19. This chain connects TRBV5-1 to TRBJ2-5; 7 positions match TRBD2. Sequencing was performed on peripheral blood. The CDR3 region is CASSSYGSGRGETQYF. DNA for the CDR3: TGCGCCAGCAGCTCCTACGGTTCAGGGAGGGGAGAGACCCAGTACTTC. The whole variable domain, filled in from reference TRBV5-1 and TRBJ2-5, reads KAGVTQTPRYLIKTRGQQVTLSCSPISGHRSVSWYQQTPGQGLQFLFEYFSETQRNKGNFPGRFSGRQFSNSRSEMNVSTLELGDSALYLCASSSYGSGRGETQYFGPGTRLLVL.